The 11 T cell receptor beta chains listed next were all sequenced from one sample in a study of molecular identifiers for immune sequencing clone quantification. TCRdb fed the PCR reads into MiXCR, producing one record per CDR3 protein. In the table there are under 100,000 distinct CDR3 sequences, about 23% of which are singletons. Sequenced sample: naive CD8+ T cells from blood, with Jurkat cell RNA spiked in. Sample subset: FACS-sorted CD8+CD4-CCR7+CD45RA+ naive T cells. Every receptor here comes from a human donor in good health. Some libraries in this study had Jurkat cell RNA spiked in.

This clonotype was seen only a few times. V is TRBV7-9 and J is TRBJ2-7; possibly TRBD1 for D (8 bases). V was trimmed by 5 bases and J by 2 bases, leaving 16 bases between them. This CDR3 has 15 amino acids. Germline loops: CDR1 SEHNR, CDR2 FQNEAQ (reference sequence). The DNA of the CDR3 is TGTGCCAGCAGCGATACAGGGGGGGAGGCCTACGAGCAGTACTTC. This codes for CASSDTGGEAYEQYF.

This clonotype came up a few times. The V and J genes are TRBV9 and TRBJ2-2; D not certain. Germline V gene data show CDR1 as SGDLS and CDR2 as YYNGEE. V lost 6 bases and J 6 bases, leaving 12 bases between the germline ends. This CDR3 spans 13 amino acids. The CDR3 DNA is TGTGCCAGCACGGATAGCCGGGCCGGGGAGCTGTTTTTT. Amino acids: CASTDSRAGELFF.

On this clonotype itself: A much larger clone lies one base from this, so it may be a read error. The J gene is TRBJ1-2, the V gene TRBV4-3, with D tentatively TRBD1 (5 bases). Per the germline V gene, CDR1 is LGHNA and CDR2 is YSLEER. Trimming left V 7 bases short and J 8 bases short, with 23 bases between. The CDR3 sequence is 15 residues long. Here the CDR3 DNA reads TGCGCCAGCACCAGCAGCGTATCCGGGACCGAGGGCTACACCTTC. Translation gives CASTSSVSGTEGYTF.

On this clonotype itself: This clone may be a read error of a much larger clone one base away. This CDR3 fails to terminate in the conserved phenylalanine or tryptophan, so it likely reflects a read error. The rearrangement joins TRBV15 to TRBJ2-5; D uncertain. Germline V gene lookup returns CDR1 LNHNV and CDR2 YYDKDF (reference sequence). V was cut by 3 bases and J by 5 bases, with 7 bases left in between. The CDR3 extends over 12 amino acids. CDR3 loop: CATSSLLETQYY. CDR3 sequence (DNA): TGTGCCACCAGCAGTCTACTCGAGACCCAGTACTAC.

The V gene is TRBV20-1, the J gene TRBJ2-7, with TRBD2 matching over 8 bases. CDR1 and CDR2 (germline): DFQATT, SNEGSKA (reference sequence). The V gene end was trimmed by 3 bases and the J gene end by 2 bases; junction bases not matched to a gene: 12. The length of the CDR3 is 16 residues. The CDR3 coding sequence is TGCAGTGCTAGGGGGACGGTAGCGGGGTTACCCTACGAGCAGTACTTC. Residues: CSARGTVAGLPYEQYF.

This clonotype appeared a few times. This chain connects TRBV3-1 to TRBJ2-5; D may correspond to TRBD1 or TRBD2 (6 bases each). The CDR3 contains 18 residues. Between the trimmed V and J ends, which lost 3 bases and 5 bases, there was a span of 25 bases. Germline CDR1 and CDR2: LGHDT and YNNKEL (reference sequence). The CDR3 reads CASSQIDHPKPGAETQYF. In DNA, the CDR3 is TGTGCCAGCAGCCAGATCGACCATCCCAAGCCGGGGGCGGAGACCCAGTACTTC.

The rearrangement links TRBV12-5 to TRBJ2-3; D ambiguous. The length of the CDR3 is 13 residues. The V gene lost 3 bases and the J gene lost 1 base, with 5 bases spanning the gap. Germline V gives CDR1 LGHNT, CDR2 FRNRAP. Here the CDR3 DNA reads TGTGCTAGTGGTTTTGGGGGCACAGATACGCAGTATTTT. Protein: CASGFGGTDTQYF.

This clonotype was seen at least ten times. The CDR3 DNA is TGTGCCAGCAGCTTCACACAGGGGAGAAATGAAAAACTGTTTTTT. This codes for CASSFTQGRNEKLFF. V usage is TRBV7-6 and J usage is TRBJ1-4; TRBD1 agrees at 7 bases. Germline-derived CDR1 and CDR2 are SGHVS and FNYEAQ. The V and J ends lost 3 bases and 5 bases, in that order; junction bases with no gene match: 6. This CDR3 comprises 15 residues.

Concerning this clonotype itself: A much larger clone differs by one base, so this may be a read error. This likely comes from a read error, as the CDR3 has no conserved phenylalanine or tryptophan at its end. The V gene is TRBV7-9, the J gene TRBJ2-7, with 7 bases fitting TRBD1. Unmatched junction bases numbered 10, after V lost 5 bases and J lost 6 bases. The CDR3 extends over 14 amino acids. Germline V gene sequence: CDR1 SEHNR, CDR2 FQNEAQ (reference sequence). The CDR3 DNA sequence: TGTGCCAGCAGCCCGACAGGGATACCCACCGAGCAGTACTCC. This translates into CASSPTGIPTEQYS.

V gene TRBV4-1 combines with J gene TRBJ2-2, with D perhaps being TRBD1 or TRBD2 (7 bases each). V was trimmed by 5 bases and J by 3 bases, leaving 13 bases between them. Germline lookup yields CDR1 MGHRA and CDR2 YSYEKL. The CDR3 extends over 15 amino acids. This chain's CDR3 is CASSSGGEYTGELFF. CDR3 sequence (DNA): TGCGCCAGCAGCTCAGGGGGGGAGTACACCGGGGAGCTGTTTTTT.

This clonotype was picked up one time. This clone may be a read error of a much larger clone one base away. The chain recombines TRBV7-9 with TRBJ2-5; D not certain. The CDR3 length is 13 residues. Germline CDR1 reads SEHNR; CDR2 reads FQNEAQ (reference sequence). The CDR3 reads CDSSHGFDETQYF. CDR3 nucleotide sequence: TGTGACAGCAGCCACGGCTTTGATGAGACCCAGTACTTC.